The 20 T cell receptor beta chains in this list originate from one sample, sequenced in a study of shared clonotypes between healthy human individuals. In the naive CD8 group, cells lacked CD45RO and were positively selected for CCR7, so terminally differentiated effector memory CD45RA+ cells were left out. This table comes from immunoSEQ multiplex PCR, and its TCRdb copy is limited to in-frame clones, with some not included. The sample has some 2 million clones; roughly 95% are singletons. The sequenced sample was naive CD8+ T cells sorted from blood. These receptors were collected from a man in his late teens or twenties in good health.

The chain uses TRBV9 and TRBJ2-3; D remains ambiguous. Germline V gene data show CDR1 as SGDLS and CDR2 as YYNGEE. The CDR3 contains 13 residues. The V and J ends lost 3 bases and 2 bases respectively, with 7 bases between them. The CDR3 DNA is TGTGCCAGCAGCGGGGCCTTCACAGATACGCAGTATTTT. This encodes CASSGAFTDTQYF.

The rearrangement links TRBV4-3 to TRBJ2-1; D is unclear. CDR3 length: 13 residues. Germline V gene sequence: CDR1 LGHNA, CDR2 YSLEER. V lost 2 bases and J 8 bases, leaving 10 bases between the germline ends. The CDR3 bases are TGCGCCAGCAGCCAACCCCCGGCCGATGAGCAGTTCTTC. Translating gives CASSQPPADEQFF.

This clone appeared a single time. The rearrangement links TRBV5-6 to TRBJ2-1; 11 positions agree with TRBD2. Trimming at V came to 5 bases and at J to 8 bases, leaving 9 bases not matched to a gene. Per germline, CDR1 SGHDT and CDR2 YYEEEE. CDR3 length equals 15 residues. The CDR3 DNA reads as TGTGCCAGCAGACTACTAGCGGGGGCCCTCCATGAGCAGTTCTTC. Amino acid sequence: CASRLLAGALHEQFF.

This chain joins TRBV7-3 and TRBJ1-3; D is ambiguous. This CDR3 comprises 13 residues. The germline gives CDR1 SGHTA, CDR2 FQGTGA. The V gene lost 11 bases and the J gene lost 3 bases, with 14 bases spanning the gap. Written as DNA, the CDR3 is TGTGCCCTGGGTACTCTGGATGGAAACACCATATATTTT. It yields the protein CALGTLDGNTIYF.

CDR3 coding DNA: TGCGCCAGCAGCCCTGAAGACAGGGTGGCCTACAATGAGCAGTTCTTC. Protein product: CASSPEDRVAYNEQFF. V usage is TRBV4-1 and J usage is TRBJ2-1; 7 bases line up with TRBD1. The CDR3 has 16 amino acids. The V and J ends lost 4 bases and 2 bases, in that order; junction bases with no gene match: 8. CDR1 is MGHRA, CDR2 YSYEKL, per germline.

The V call is TRBV9, the J call TRBJ2-1; the D call may be TRBD1 or TRBD2 (5 bases each). CDR1 is SGDLS, CDR2 YYNGEE, per germline. The CDR3 length is 12 residues. Trimming removed 3 bases at V and 6 bases at J, with 7 bases between. The CDR3 loop is CASSDGTNEQFF. The CDR3 nucleotides are TGTGCCAGCAGCGATGGGACCAATGAGCAGTTCTTC.

The chain has TRBV11-2 and TRBJ2-3; the D is unclear. Trimming shortened V by 3 bases and J by 1 base, and 11 bases separated the two germline ends. CDR3 length equals 15 residues. Per germline, CDR1 SGHAT and CDR2 FQNNGV. CDR3: CASSFPWAGTDTQYF. Written as DNA, the CDR3 is TGTGCCAGCAGCTTCCCATGGGCGGGCACAGATACGCAGTATTTT.

The chain links TRBV15 to TRBJ2-2; TRBD2 matches 9 bases. V dropped 5 bases and J dropped 1; count of bases not matched to a gene: 5. This CDR3 comprises 16 residues. In germline, CDR1 is LNHNV, CDR2 YYDKDF (reference sequence). CDR3 nucleotides: TGTGCCACCAGCGGCCTAGCGGGATTGAACACCGGGGAGCTGTTTTTT. Protein: CATSGLAGLNTGELFF.

Regarding this clone: A read error may be the cause here, since a much bigger clone is one base away. The chain joins TRBV5-4 to TRBJ2-2, with D maybe TRBD2 (6 bases). The germline gives CDR1 SGHNT, CDR2 YYREEE (reference sequence). The CDR3 consists of 12 residues. Between the trimmed V and J ends, which lost 3 bases and 6 bases, there was a span of 6 bases. CDR3 protein: CASSWGAGELFF. CDR3 DNA sequence: TGTGCCAGCAGCTGGGGGGCCGGGGAGCTGTTTTTT.

J is TRBJ2-7 and V is TRBV5-4; 7 positions match TRBD1. The CDR3 runs to 13 residues. The germline CDR1 and CDR2 sequences are SGHNT and YYREEE (reference sequence). J gave up 2 bases and V 3 bases, and 2 bases lay outside the gene matches. The DNA for the CDR3 is TGTGCCAGCAGCTCCCAGGGGGCCTACGAGCAGTACTTC. The encoded protein is CASSSQGAYEQYF.

V and J are TRBV27 and TRBJ2-5, with unresolved D. The CDR3 runs to 14 residues. The germline gives CDR1 MNHEY, CDR2 SMNVEV (reference sequence). V dropped 3 bases and J dropped 4 bases, with 12 bases sitting between them. Written as DNA, the CDR3 is TGTGCCAGCAGTTTCGGCTCCCTCGGAGAGACCCAGTACTTC. Amino acids: CASSFGSLGETQYF.

The V gene is TRBV28, the J gene TRBJ2-4; TRBD1 might be the D (5 bases). This CDR3 is 14 amino acids long. V was trimmed by 2 bases and J by 4 bases, leaving 9 bases between them. From germline, CDR1 is MDHEN and CDR2 SYDVKM. The DNA for the CDR3 is TGTGCCAGCAGTTTACAGGGTTGGAAAAACATTCAGTACTTC. Its translation: CASSLQGWKNIQYF.

CDR3 sequence reads: CASSPRTGIDPYYNEQFF. The DNA for the CDR3 is TGTGCCAGCAGCCCCCGGACAGGGATCGATCCTTACTACAATGAGCAGTTCTTC. The chain employs TRBV7-9 and TRBJ2-1; 8 positions match TRBD1. This CDR3 spans 18 amino acids. V was clipped by 5 bases and J by 3 bases; unmatched bases: 15. CDR1 and CDR2 (germline): SEHNR, FQNEAQ (reference sequence).

V usage is TRBV18 and J usage is TRBJ2-7, with 11 bases fitting TRBD1. Per the germline V gene, CDR1 is KGHSH and CDR2 is LQKENI. This CDR3 has 14 amino acids. The junction had 5 bases not matched to a gene; V was cut back by 3 bases and J by 7 bases. CDR3 sequence: CASSPRDRGTEQYF. CDR3 coding DNA: TGTGCCAGCTCACCCCGGGACAGGGGGACGGAGCAGTACTTC.

The chain has TRBV11-2 and TRBJ2-7; D ambiguous. The CDR3 length is 15 residues. Germline CDR1 reads SGHAT; CDR2 reads FQNNGV. V lost 4 bases to trimming and J lost 3 bases, with 16 bases between them. DNA for the CDR3: TGTGCCAGCAGCTCAGCCGGTCTTACCCTCTACGAGCAGTACTTC. Amino acid sequence: CASSSAGLTLYEQYF.

V is TRBV7-8 and J is TRBJ1-6; D gene unclear. Trimming took 4 bases from V and 10 from J, leaving 17 bases between them. Per the germline V gene, CDR1 is SGHVS and CDR2 is FQNEAQ. The CDR3 runs 15 residues. CDR3 in amino acids: CASSSYPYQGSPLHF. The DNA of the CDR3 is TGTGCCAGCAGCTCATACCCCTACCAAGGGTCACCCCTCCACTTT.

V gene TRBV9 combines with J gene TRBJ2-7, with D tentatively TRBD1 or TRBD2 (5 bases each). This CDR3 is built from 16 residues. The V end lost 3 bases, the J end lost 2 bases, and 18 bases lay between the germline ends. From germline, CDR1 is SGDLS and CDR2 YYNGEE. The CDR3 loop reads CASSGGWDPNAYEQYF. The CDR3 coding sequence is TGTGCCAGCAGCGGAGGTTGGGACCCTAACGCCTACGAGCAGTACTTC.

The chain recombines TRBV2 with TRBJ2-7; TRBD2 agrees at 12 bases. CDR1 is SNHLY, CDR2 FYNNEI, per germline. V lost 3 bases and J lost 4; bases outside the gene matches: 7. The CDR3 loop spans 16 amino acids. The CDR3 spells CASSDSWTSGTYEQYF. The DNA for the CDR3 is TGTGCCAGCAGTGATTCATGGACTAGCGGGACGTACGAGCAGTACTTC.

This rearrangement joins TRBV2 to TRBJ2-7; D possibly corresponds to TRBD1 (5 bases). The germline gives CDR1 SNHLY, CDR2 FYNNEI. V was shortened by 6 bases and J by 4 bases, with 13 bases between the two germline ends. CDR3 size: 13 residues. The CDR3 DNA is TGTGCCAGCAGATCCAGGGATATGTACGAGCAGTACTTC. As protein: CASRSRDMYEQYF.

Points on this clone: Other DNA sequences in the sample encode the same CDR3. The chain couples TRBV9 to TRBJ1-2; a possible D gene is TRBD1 (6 bases). V lost 3 bases and J 8 bases, leaving 11 bases between the germline ends. The CDR3 has 12 amino acids. CDR1 and CDR2 (germline): SGDLS, YYNGEE. This CDR3 reads CASSGNRDGYTF. CDR3 in DNA: TGTGCCAGCAGCGGAAACAGGGACGGCTACACCTTC.